Following are 14 T cell receptor beta chains from one sample sequenced in a study of blood T cell repertoires in COVID-19. Method: immunoSEQ multiplex PCR; TCRdb's copy keeps in-frame clones and lacks some. The profile shows about 90,000 clones, roughly 92% of them singletons. Sequenced material: peripheral blood. Receptors originate from a woman between 55 and 75 years old with active COVID-19.

In this sample, this clone turned up once. The chain joins TRBV10-3 to TRBJ2-2, with 9 nucleotides matching TRBD1. Germline assignment: CDR1 ENHRY and CDR2 SYGVKD. The V gene end was trimmed by 8 bases and the J gene end by 7 bases; junction bases not matched to a gene: 5. The CDR3 runs to 13 residues. CDR3 in DNA: TGTGCCATCCGACAGGGGGAATTCGGGGAGCTGTTTTTT. It encodes CAIRQGEFGELFF.

The genes are TRBV18 and TRBJ1-1, with TRBD1 as a possible D gene (5 bases). CDR1 KGHSH and CDR2 LQKENI come from the germline V gene. There are 15 residues in the CDR3. The germline V and J ends were trimmed by 0 bases and 6 bases, with 14 bases remaining between them. The CDR3 here is CASSPPSQGVAEAFF. CDR3 in DNA: TGTGCCAGCTCACCACCCTCCCAGGGTGTTGCTGAAGCTTTCTTT.

This clone has more than one count but fewer than ten. This chain uses TRBV3-1 (or the pseudogene TRBV3-2) with TRBJ2-5, with D uncertain. Germline CDR1 and CDR2: LGHDT and YNNKEL (reference sequence). This CDR3 comprises 11 residues. V dropped 3 bases and J dropped 13 bases, with 12 bases sitting between them. CDR3: CASSQTAIRYF. For the CDR3, the DNA is TGTGCCAGCAGCCAGACTGCCATCCGGTACTTC.

This chain uses TRBV5-1 with TRBJ1-4; TRBD1 might be the D (5 bases). Germline CDR1 is SGHRS and CDR2 is YFSETQ. This CDR3 has 15 residues. The V gene lost 3 bases and the J gene lost 7 bases, with 16 bases spanning the gap. The CDR3 DNA reads as TGCGCCAGCAGCTGGACGGACAACCGGTCTGAAAAACTGTTTTTT. This codes for CASSWTDNRSEKLFF.

The V and J genes are TRBV19 and TRBJ2-1, with 7 bases fitting TRBD1. The V gene end was trimmed by 4 bases and the J gene end by 10 bases; junction bases not matched to a gene: 7. Germline V lookup: CDR1 LNHDA, CDR2 SQIVND (reference sequence). The CDR3 loop spans 13 amino acids. The CDR3 DNA reads as TGTGCCAGTAGTACCACAGGGGCAGGGGAGCAGTTCTTC. This codes for CASSTTGAGEQFF.

The V gene is TRBV4-1, the J gene TRBJ1-1, with 8 bases that match TRBD1. Looked up from germline, CDR1 is MGHRA and CDR2 is YSYEKL. The V and J ends lost 1 base and 5 bases, in that order; junction bases with no gene match: 9. The CDR3 consists of 16 residues. CDR3: CASSQAMGQARTEAFF. CDR3 coding DNA: TGCGCCAGCAGCCAAGCTATGGGACAGGCGCGGACTGAAGCTTTCTTT.

The chain carries TRBV5-4 and TRBJ1-5; 7 nucleotides line up with TRBD1. The CDR3 is 17 residues long. The germline CDR1 and CDR2 sequences are SGHNT and YYREEE (reference sequence). Germline trimming cut 0 bases from V and 4 bases from J; bases unmatched to any gene: 10. DNA of the CDR3: TGTGCCAGCAGCTTGGGGGGGGCTGAACAGGGGAATCAGCCCCAGCATTTT. This translates into CASSLGGAEQGNQPQHF.

The chain couples TRBV6-5 to TRBJ1-1, with TRBD1 matching over 11 bases. This CDR3 comprises 15 residues. Germline lookup yields CDR1 MNHEY and CDR2 SVGAGI. J lost 3 bases, V lost 7 bases, and 7 bases had no gene match. The CDR3 nucleotides read TGTGCCAGCACTCCGGGACAGGGGGGTCACACTGAAGCTTTCTTT. It translates to CASTPGQGGHTEAFF.

CDR3 nucleotides: TGCAGCGTTGATCGGGGGGGAGCTTTCTTT. Translating it yields CSVDRGGAFF. V and J are TRBV29-1 and TRBJ1-1, with D perhaps TRBD1 (5 bases). The germline V gene encodes CDR1 SQVTM and CDR2 ANQGSEA. V lost 3 bases to trimming and J lost 10 bases, with 9 bases between them. This CDR3 is built from 10 residues.

V gene TRBV5-5 combines with J gene TRBJ1-6; 7 bases match TRBD1. V lost 4 bases to trimming and J lost 5 bases; unmatched junction nucleotides: 15. From germline, CDR1 is SGHKS and CDR2 YYEKEE (reference sequence). This CDR3 is 18 amino acids long. The DNA for the CDR3 is TGTGCCAGCAGCACTCGACAGGGATCCCTTTTGAATAATTCACCCCTCCACTTT. Translating it yields CASSTRQGSLLNNSPLHF.

The table lists this clone with a few counts. For the CDR3, the DNA is TGTGCCAGCTCGGGAGGGCCAGGAGATCAGCCCCAGCATTTT. It yields the protein CASSGGPGDQPQHF. This chain connects TRBV18 to TRBJ1-5; D unresolved. The CDR3 sequence is 14 residues long. Germline CDR1 and CDR2: KGHSH and LQKENI. V was clipped by 6 bases and J by 5 bases, with 14 bases between them.

The rearrangement links TRBV5-6 to TRBJ1-5; 10 nucleotides match TRBD1. The CDR3 is 15 amino acids. Looked up from germline, CDR1 is SGHDT and CDR2 is YYEEEE. With 1 base clipped from V and 4 bases from J, the junction kept 2 bases outside the gene matches. CDR3 in DNA: TGTGCCAGCAGCTTGCGGACAGGGGGGAATCAGCCCCAGCATTTT. This gives the protein CASSLRTGGNQPQHF.

The chain links TRBV5-4 to TRBJ1-1; 7 bases align to TRBD1. Trimming cost V 4 bases and J 3 bases; bases outside gene matches: 12. Germline lookup yields CDR1 SGHNT and CDR2 YYREEE (reference sequence). The CDR3 is made up of 16 amino acids. The CDR3 DNA reads TGTGCCAGCAGCCAAGGGGGCGCGAAAGGAGACACTGAAGCTTTCTTT. Protein: CASSQGGAKGDTEAFF.

The chain couples TRBV11-3 to TRBJ2-7, with no clear D. Germline CDR1 is SGHNT and CDR2 is YENEEA. Deletions cut 5 bases from V and 6 bases from J, with 11 bases between. The length of the CDR3 is 12 residues. CDR3 region: CASSPLTGEQYF. The CDR3 coding sequence is TGTGCCAGCAGCCCGCTTACGGGCGAGCAGTACTTC.